The next 23 T cell receptor beta chains were all read from a single sample in a study of technical replicates of blood from four donors. The method was immunoSEQ multiplex PCR; TCRdb's version includes in-frame clones alone and lacks a portion of them. The sample carries approximately 73,000 clones, about 96% recorded once. Sequenced: T cells isolated from PBMCs. The receptors stem from a human donor in good health.

The rearrangement uses TRBV9 and TRBJ1-5; tentative D call: TRBD1 (5 bases). This CDR3 has 16 residues. The V end was cut by 2 bases, the J end by 1 base, with 13 bases between. CDR1 is SGDLS and CDR2 is YYNGEE in the germline V gene. CDR3 region: CASSVGGEWSNQPQHF. CDR3 in DNA: TGTGCCAGCAGCGTGGGGGGGGAATGGAGCAATCAGCCCCAGCATTTT.

This chain uses TRBV7-9 with TRBJ2-5, with D possibly matching TRBD2 (6 bases). Trimming removed 4 bases at V and 9 bases at J, with 9 bases between. This CDR3 region has 11 residues. CDR1 is SEHNR and CDR2 is FQNEAQ in the germline V gene (reference sequence). CDR3 in amino acids: CASSSGEAQYF. The DNA for the CDR3 is TGTGCCAGCAGCTCCGGGGAGGCCCAGTACTTC.

The V call is TRBV2, the J call TRBJ2-2; D uncertain. Germline V gene lookup returns CDR1 SNHLY and CDR2 FYNNEI. CDR3 length equals 14 residues. V lost 7 bases and J 4 bases, leaving 13 bases between the germline ends. CDR3 sequence (DNA): TGTGCCAGCACCGTCACTCGTAGCACCGGGGAGCTGTTTTTT. Translation gives CASTVTRSTGELFF.

The chain carries TRBV23-1 and TRBJ2-4; possibly TRBD2 for D (5 bases). TRBV23-1 is annotated as an ORF whose role is uncertain. Trimming removed 3 bases from V and 6 bases from J, with 21 bases in between. This CDR3 contains 17 residues. The CDR3 DNA reads as TGCGCCAGCAGTCACCCTCCTTCTTCCCCGCGGGCAAACATTCAGTACTTC. It codes for CASSHPPSSPRANIQYF.

CDR3 sequence (DNA): TGTGCCAGCAGCTTCCCGGGACTAGCGGGAGGGAGCTACGAGCAGTACTTC. Translation: CASSFPGLAGGSYEQYF. The rearrangement uses TRBV5-6 and TRBJ2-7; 16 bases agree with TRBD2. The germline V gene encodes CDR1 SGHDT and CDR2 YYEEEE. There are 17 residues in the CDR3. After removal of 2 bases from V and 3 bases from J, the junction contained 5 bases not matched to a gene.

The chain couples TRBV9 to TRBJ2-1, with 8 bases matching TRBD2. Germline V CDR1 and CDR2: SGDLS, YYNGEE. This CDR3 contains 16 residues. The ends lost 4 bases at V and 9 bases at J; junction bases unmatched: 15. The CDR3 DNA follows: TGTGCCAGCAGCACCGGACTAGCCCTACAAAAGGGTGAGCAGTTCTTC. This encodes CASSTGLALQKGEQFF.

The chain employs TRBV2 and TRBJ2-6, with 7 bases aligning to TRBD1. V gave up 6 bases and J gave up 0 bases; unmatched junction bases: 5. CDR3 length equals 16 residues. Per germline, CDR1 SNHLY and CDR2 FYNNEI. Here the CDR3 reads CASSPYRGSGANVLTF. CDR3 nucleotide sequence: TGTGCCAGCAGCCCATACAGGGGCTCTGGGGCCAACGTCCTGACTTTC.

V gene TRBV6-5 combines with J gene TRBJ2-3; 8 bases map to TRBD2. The CDR3 runs to 13 residues. Germline V CDR1 and CDR2: MNHEY, SVGAGI. The V gene end was trimmed by 8 bases and the J gene end by 2 bases; junction bases not matched to a gene: 3. CDR3 DNA: TGTGCCAGCGCCGGGAGGGCCACAGATACGCAGTATTTT. Amino acid sequence: CASAGRATDTQYF.

The chain recombines TRBV4-2 with TRBJ1-1; 7 nucleotides agree with TRBD1. The ends lost 0 bases at V and 0 bases at J; junction bases unmatched: 7. This CDR3 comprises 17 residues. Germline-derived CDR1 and CDR2 are LGHNA and YNFKEQ. The CDR3 sequence is CASSQDVLGQMNTEAFF. CDR3 in DNA: TGTGCCAGCAGCCAAGACGTGTTGGGACAGATGAACACTGAAGCTTTCTTT.

In this sample, this clone turned up once. V gene TRBV30 combines with J gene TRBJ2-7, with 9 bases fitting TRBD1. V was pared by 3 bases and J by 4 bases, with 4 bases of the junction left unmatched. The CDR3 runs 13 residues. CDR1 and CDR2 from the germline V gene are GTSNPN and SVGIG (reference sequence). The CDR3 here is CAWRLDRGYEQYF. In DNA form, the CDR3 reads TGTGCCTGGAGACTGGACAGGGGATACGAGCAGTACTTC.

This clone was picked up a small number of times. The chain couples TRBV5-4 to TRBJ1-1, with 7 bases identical to TRBD1. Germline CDR1 reads SGHNT; CDR2 reads YYREEE (reference sequence). The CDR3 runs to 14 residues. V lost 0 bases to trimming and J lost 4 bases; unmatched junction nucleotides: 3. The CDR3: CASSLDRGSTEAFF. The CDR3 region has the DNA TGTGCCAGCAGCTTGGACAGGGGTAGCACTGAAGCTTTCTTT.

The V gene is TRBV6-1, the J gene TRBJ1-1; 8 nucleotides match TRBD1. V was pared by 8 bases and J by 7 bases, with 9 bases of the junction left unmatched. The CDR3 spans 13 residues. Germline values: CDR1 MNHNS, CDR2 SASEGT. CDR3 protein: CASLSGQGREAFF. In DNA form, the CDR3 reads TGTGCCAGCCTATCAGGACAGGGACGTGAAGCTTTCTTT.

The rearrangement uses TRBV27 and TRBJ2-3; 9 nucleotides agree with TRBD1. This CDR3 region has 12 residues. CDR1 and CDR2 (germline): MNHEY, SMNVEV (reference sequence). Trimming cost V 10 bases and J 6 bases; bases outside gene matches: 5. The CDR3 bases are TGTGCCACGGACAGGGGAGGGGATACGCAGTATTTT. This codes for CATDRGGDTQYF.

The genes are TRBV14 and TRBJ1-3; the D is unclear. The CDR3 length is 12 residues. Germline CDR1 reads SGHDN; CDR2 reads FVKESK. Trimming cost V 6 bases and J 2 bases, with 5 bases left between them. CDR3 sequence: CASSLTGNTIYF. The CDR3 DNA is TGTGCCAGCAGTTTAACTGGAAACACCATATATTTT.

This clone was detected once. In nucleotides, the CDR3 is TGTGCCATCAGTGCCACCGGGGACAAGGGACAGCCCCAGCATTTT. Translated: CAISATGDKGQPQHF. The genes are TRBV10-3 and TRBJ1-5; possible D gene TRBD1, 6 bases. The germline V gene has CDR1 ENHRY and CDR2 SYGVKD. V lost 4 bases and J lost 7, with 17 bases in between. The CDR3 runs to 15 residues.

The chain couples TRBV5-1 to TRBJ1-2, with 8 bases that match TRBD1. This CDR3 region has 13 residues. V shed 2 bases and J 7 bases; nucleotides not matched to a gene: 4. The V gene's germline CDR1 is SGHRS and CDR2 YFSETQ. The CDR3 region is CASSFDRGRGYTF. CDR3 DNA: TGCGCCAGCAGCTTTGACAGGGGACGTGGCTACACCTTC.

The chain couples TRBV13 to TRBJ2-2; D remains unclear. Trimming took 1 base from V and 6 from J, leaving 6 bases between them. CDR3 size: 13 residues. CDR1 PRHDT and CDR2 FYEKMQ come from the germline V gene (reference sequence). Here the CDR3 reads CASSLEGAGELFF. The CDR3 nucleotides read TGTGCCAGCAGCTTAGAAGGAGCCGGGGAGCTGTTTTTT. Supplemented by reference TRBV13 and TRBJ2-2, the full variable domain reads AAGVIQSPRHLIKEKRETATLKCYPIPRHDTVYWYQQGPGQDPQFLISFYEKMQSDKGSIPDRFSAQQFSDYHSELNMSSLELGDSALYFCASSLEGAGELFFGEGSRLTVL.

The V gene is TRBV9, the J gene TRBJ2-3, with D maybe TRBD2 (5 bases). The CDR3 has 15 residues. V dropped 1 base and J dropped 3 bases, with 12 bases sitting between them. Germline CDR1 reads SGDLS; CDR2 reads YYNGEE. The CDR3: CASSVWFGETDTQYF. CDR3 nucleotides: TGTGCCAGCAGCGTATGGTTCGGGGAAACAGATACGCAGTATTTT.

J is TRBJ2-1 and V is TRBV11-2; TRBD2 agrees at 12 bases. CDR1 and CDR2 (germline): SGHAT, FQNNGV. J lost 10 bases, V lost 1 base, and 11 bases had no gene match. This CDR3 is 17 amino acids long. CDR3 coding DNA: TGTGCCAGCAGCTTAGGAGATTGGACTAGCGGGGAACAGGAGCAGTTCTTC. It translates to CASSLGDWTSGEQEQFF.

The chain uses TRBV29-1 and TRBJ2-5, with TRBD1 matching over 7 bases. The V segment lost 5 bases and the J segment 2 bases; nucleotides outside the gene matches: 5. Per germline, CDR1 SQVTM and CDR2 ANQGSEA. This CDR3 has 13 residues. CDR3 sequence (DNA): TGCAGCGTTAATACGGGACAGCAAGAGACCCAGTACTTC. Encoded protein: CSVNTGQQETQYF.

The V call is TRBV5-5, the J call TRBJ1-1; no definite D call. CDR1 and CDR2 from the germline V gene are SGHKS and YYEKEE (reference sequence). V was shortened by 4 bases and J by 4 bases, with 17 bases between the two germline ends. CDR3 size: 15 residues. The CDR3 protein is CASSPHQALGTEAFF. The CDR3 nucleotides are TGTGCCAGCAGCCCTCATCAGGCTTTGGGCACTGAAGCTTTCTTT.

V gene TRBV18 combines with J gene TRBJ2-7, with 8 bases matching TRBD1. The CDR3 contains 14 residues. Germline V gives CDR1 KGHSH, CDR2 LQKENI. Trimming at V came to 3 bases and at J to 5 bases, leaving 6 bases not matched to a gene. CDR3 DNA: TGTGCCAGCTCACCTGGAGGGGACAGGAACGAGCAGTACTTC. Amino acids: CASSPGGDRNEQYF. The variable domain in full, with the rest retrieved from reference TRBV18 and TRBJ2-7, is NAGVMQNPRHLVRRRGQEARLRCSPMKGHSHVYWYRQLPEEGLKFMVYLQKENIIDESGMPKERFSAEFPKEGPSILRIQQVVRGDSAAYFCASSPGGDRNEQYFGPGTRLTVT.

This chain connects TRBV13 to TRBJ1-5; a possible D gene is TRBD1 (6 bases). Germline CDR1 PRHDT, CDR2 FYEKMQ (reference sequence). Trimming shortened V by 0 bases and J by 7 bases, and 13 bases separated the two germline ends. There are 15 residues in the CDR3. This chain's CDR3 is CASSLGRTAEQPQHF. The DNA for the CDR3 is TGTGCCAGCAGCTTAGGCAGGACAGCAGAGCAGCCCCAGCATTTT.